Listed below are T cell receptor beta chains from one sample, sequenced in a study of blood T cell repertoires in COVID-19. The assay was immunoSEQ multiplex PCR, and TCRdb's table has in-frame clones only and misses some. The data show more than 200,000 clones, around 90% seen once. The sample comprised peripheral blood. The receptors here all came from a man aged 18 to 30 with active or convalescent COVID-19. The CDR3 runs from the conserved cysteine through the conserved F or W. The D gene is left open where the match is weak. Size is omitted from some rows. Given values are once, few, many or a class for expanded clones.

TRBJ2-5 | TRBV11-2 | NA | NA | TGTGCCAGCAGCCGAGGAGGAGCGGGGACAGGCCCTCAAGAGACCCAGTACTTC | CASSRGGAGTGPQETQYF
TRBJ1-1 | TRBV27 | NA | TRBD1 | TGTGCCAGCACTTCTGGACAGGGCGTCACTGAAGCTTTCTTT | CASTSGQGVTEAFF
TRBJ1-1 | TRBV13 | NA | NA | TGTGCCAGCAGCCCCGGGGGGACTGAAGCTTTCTTT | CASSPGGTEAFF
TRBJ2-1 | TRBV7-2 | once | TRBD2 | TGTGCCAGCAGCTTTAATTTCGGGGGGACGAGACCTGGTGAGCAGTTCTTC | CASSFNFGGTRPGEQFF
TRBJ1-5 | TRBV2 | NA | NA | TGTGCCAGCAGTGATTCAGGGCGGAATCAGCCCCAGCATTTT | CASSDSGRNQPQHF
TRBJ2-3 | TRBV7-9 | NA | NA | TGTGCCAGCAGCTGGGGCCAGAGGAGGGACACAGATACGCAGTATTTT | CASSWGQRRDTDTQYF
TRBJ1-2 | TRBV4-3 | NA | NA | TGCGCCAGCAGCCCTTTTTTCAGGGCGAACTATGGCTACACCTTC | CASSPFFRANYGYTF
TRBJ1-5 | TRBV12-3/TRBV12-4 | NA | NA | TGTGCCAGTAATACAGGGAATCAGCCCCAGCATTTT | CASNTGNQPQHF
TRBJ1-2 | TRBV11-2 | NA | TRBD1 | TGTGCCAGCAGTCGATACACGGGACAGTATAACTATGGCTACACCTTC | CASSRYTGQYNYGYTF
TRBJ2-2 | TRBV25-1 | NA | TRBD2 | TGTGCCAGCAGGGCCTTAGCGGGGGCCAACACCGGGGAGCTGTTTTTT | CASRALAGANTGELFF
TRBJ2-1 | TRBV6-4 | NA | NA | TGTGCCAGCAGTGTCTCAGGGGAGGGATACAATGAGCAGTTCTTC | CASSVSGEGYNEQFF
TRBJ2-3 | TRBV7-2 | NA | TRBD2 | TGTGCCAGCAGCGTCCGGCGGCTAGCGGGGGGAGCAGATACGCAGTATTTT | CASSVRRLAGGADTQYF
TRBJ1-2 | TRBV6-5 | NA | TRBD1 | TGTGCCAGCAGTCGGACAGGGGGAGACTATGGCTACACCTTC | CASSRTGGDYGYTF
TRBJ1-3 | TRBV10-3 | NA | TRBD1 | TGTGCCATCCGAACAGGGGGCCCGAGCTCTGGAAACACCATATATTTT | CAIRTGGPSSGNTIYF
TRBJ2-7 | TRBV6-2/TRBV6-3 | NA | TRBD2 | TGTGCCAGCAGTTACACGCTAGCGGGGGGACGCGAGCAGTACTTC | CASSYTLAGGREQYF
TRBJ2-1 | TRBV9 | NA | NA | TGTGCCAGCAGCGGGCGACCCTACCGGGGGAGCTCCTACAATGAGCAGTTCTTC | CASSGRPYRGSSYNEQFF
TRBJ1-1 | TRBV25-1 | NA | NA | TGTGCCAGCAGTGAGACGGAGGGGTCTGAAGCTTTCTTT | CASSETEGSEAFF
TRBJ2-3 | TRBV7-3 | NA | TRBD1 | TGTGCCAGCAGCTTAAGTTCGGCAGGGGGCGCGGATACGCAGTATTTT | CASSLSSAGGADTQYF
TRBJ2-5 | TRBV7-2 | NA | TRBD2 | TGTGCCAGCAGCCTTGGAGCGGGAGGGCCAGAGACCCAGTACTTC | CASSLGAGGPETQYF
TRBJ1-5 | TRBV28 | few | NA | TGTGCCAGTATACAGGGAGAACAGCCCCAGCATTTT | CASIQGEQPQHF
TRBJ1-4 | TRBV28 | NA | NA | TGTGCCAGCAGCCAGAGGATTGAAAAACTGTTTTTT | CASSQRIEKLFF
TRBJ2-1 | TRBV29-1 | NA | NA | TGCAGCGGGACACTCAACAATGAGCAGTTCTTC | CSGTLNNEQFF
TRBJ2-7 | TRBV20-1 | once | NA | TGCAGTGGGGCCCGCTCCTACGAGCAGTACTTC | CSGARSYEQYF
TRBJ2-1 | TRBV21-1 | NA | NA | TGTGCCAGCAGCGCCCGACAGGGGGCGCTTTACAATGAGCAGTTCTTC | CASSARQGALYNEQFF
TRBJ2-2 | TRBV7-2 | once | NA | TGTGCCAGCAGCTCATACCAACAGGGAGGGGAGCTGTTTTTT | CASSSYQQGGELFF
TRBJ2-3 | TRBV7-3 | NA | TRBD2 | TGTGCCAGCAGCTTATTTGCGGGGGGCACAGATACGCAGTATTTT | CASSLFAGGTDTQYF
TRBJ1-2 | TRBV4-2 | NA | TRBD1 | TGTGCCAGCAGCCGAACGGGACAGGGAAAGGACTATGGCTACACCTTC | CASSRTGQGKDYGYTF
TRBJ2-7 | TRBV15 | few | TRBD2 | TGTGCCACCAGCAGGGAGGGAGGGGTATCCTACGAGCAGTACTTC | CATSREGGVSYEQYF
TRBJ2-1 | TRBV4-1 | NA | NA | TGCGCCAGCAGCCAATCATCGGGGTTGGGTGAGCAGTTCTTC | CASSQSSGLGEQFF
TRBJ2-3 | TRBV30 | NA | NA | TGTGCCTGGAGTGTGGGGACAAGCACAGATACGCAGTATTTT | CAWSVGTSTDTQYF
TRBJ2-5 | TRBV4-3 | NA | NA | TGCGCCAGCAGCCTCACAGCCGGGACTCCCGGAGAGACCCAGTACTTC | CASSLTAGTPGETQYF
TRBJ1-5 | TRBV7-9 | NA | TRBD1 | TGTGCCAGCAGCTCGTGGGACAGGGGAAGGGGCAGCAATCAGCCCCAGCATTTT | CASSSWDRGRGSNQPQHF
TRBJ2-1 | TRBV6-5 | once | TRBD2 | TGTGCCAGCACACCCCCCGGGACTAGGTACAATGAGCAGTTCTTC | CASTPPGTRYNEQFF
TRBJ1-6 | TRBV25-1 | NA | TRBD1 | TGTGCCAGCAGTGAGTCGAAGGGGGCAAATTCACCCCTCCACTTT | CASSESKGANSPLHF
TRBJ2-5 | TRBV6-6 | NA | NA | TGTGCCAGCAGTCCCCCTGGGAGCCAAGAGACCCAGTACTTC | CASSPPGSQETQYF
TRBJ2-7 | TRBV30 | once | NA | TGTGCCTGGAGTCACGGGACATCTTACGAGCAGTACTTC | CAWSHGTSYEQYF
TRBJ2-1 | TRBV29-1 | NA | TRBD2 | TGCAGCGTACGGACTAGCGGGAGAAATGAGCAGTTCTTC | CSVRTSGRNEQFF
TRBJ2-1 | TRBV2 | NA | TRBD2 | TGTGCCAGCAGTGACCAGCGGGGAACCTACAATGAGCAGTTCTTC | CASSDQRGTYNEQFF
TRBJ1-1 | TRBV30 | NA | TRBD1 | TGTGCCCAGCGACAGGGGGCGTGGGCTGAAGCTTTCTTT | CAQRQGAWAEAFF
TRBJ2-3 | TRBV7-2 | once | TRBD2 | TGTGCCAGCACCAGAGGGTTTGGACTAGGAAGCACAGATACGCAGTATTTT | CASTRGFGLGSTDTQYF
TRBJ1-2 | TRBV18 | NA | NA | TGTGCCAGCTCAATTGAGACAGGACCTAACTATGGCTACACCTTC | CASSIETGPNYGYTF
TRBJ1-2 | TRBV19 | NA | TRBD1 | TGTGCCAGTAGTATGGGATACAGGGGGGATGGCTACACCTTC | CASSMGYRGDGYTF
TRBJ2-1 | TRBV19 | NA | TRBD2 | TGTGCCAGTAGTATGGGACTAGCGGGAGGAGGTTCCTACAATGAGCAGTTCTTC | CASSMGLAGGGSYNEQFF
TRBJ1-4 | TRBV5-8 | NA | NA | TGTGCCGTTCCGGGGGGGGGTGCAACTAATGAAAAACTGTTTTTT | CAVPGGGATNEKLFF
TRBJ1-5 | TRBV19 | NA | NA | TGTGCCAGTAAAGGGCAGGGGTACTCCAATCAGCCCCAGCATTTT | CASKGQGYSNQPQHF
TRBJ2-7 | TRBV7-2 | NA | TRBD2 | TGTGCCAGCAGCTTAGTAGCGGGTCTCGCCTACGAGCAGTACTTC | CASSLVAGLAYEQYF
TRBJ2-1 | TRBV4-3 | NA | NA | TGCGCCAGCAGCCAAGCCGGAGGGAAGCAGTTCTTC | CASSQAGGKQFF
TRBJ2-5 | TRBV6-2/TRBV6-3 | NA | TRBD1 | TGTGCCAGCAGCCCGGGACAGGCCCCTCGGGGGACCCAGTACTTC | CASSPGQAPRGTQYF
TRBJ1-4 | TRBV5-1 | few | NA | TGCGCCAGCAGCTTGGGACAGGCGGTCCTTAATGAAAAACTGTTTTTT | CASSLGQAVLNEKLFF
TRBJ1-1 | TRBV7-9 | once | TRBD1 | TGTGCCAGCAGGCTCACAGGGGGATCGTCTGAAGCTTTCTTT | CASRLTGGSSEAFF
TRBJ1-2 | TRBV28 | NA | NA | TGCGCCAGCAGTTCTGACAGGAGCACCTATGGCTACACCTTC | CASSSDRSTYGYTF
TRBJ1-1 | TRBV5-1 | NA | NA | TGCGCCACCTCTCCAGGGCCGAACACTGAAGCTTTCTTT | CATSPGPNTEAFF
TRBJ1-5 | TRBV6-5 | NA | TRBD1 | TGTGCCAGCAGTCAACAGGGGAGCAATCAGCCCCAGCATTTT | CASSQQGSNQPQHF
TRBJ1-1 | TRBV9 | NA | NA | TGTGCCAGCAGCGTAAACGCCCCGGGCACTGAAGCTTTCTTT | CASSVNAPGTEAFF
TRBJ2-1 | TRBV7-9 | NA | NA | TGTGCCAGCACCCAGCGGGCTAGCGCTCAATACAATGAGCAGTTCTTC | CASTQRASAQYNEQFF
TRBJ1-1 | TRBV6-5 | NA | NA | TGTGCCAGCAGTCCAACGGGGGTAGGGAACACTGAAGCTTTCTTT | CASSPTGVGNTEAFF
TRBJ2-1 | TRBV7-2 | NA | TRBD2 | TGTGCCAGCAGCTTAGTTGGTACTAGCGGGAACTACAATGAGCAGTTCTTC | CASSLVGTSGNYNEQFF